This passage covers 14 T cell receptor beta chains from one sample sequenced in a study of cytomegalovirus exposure and HLA in healthy donors. The PCR made use of 60 Vbeta and 13 Jbeta primers. TCRdb keeps only in-frame clones here, not all; method: immunoSEQ multiplex PCR. The sample comprises about 200,000 clones, approximately 70% of which are singletons, and around 2.6% rests with the top ten. The sample was PBMCs. These receptors were taken from a man in his forties in good health and CMV-seropositive.

The V and J genes are TRBV5-1 and TRBJ2-7; the D gene is possibly TRBD2 (7 bases). The CDR3 length is 22 residues. Per germline, CDR1 SGHRS and CDR2 YFSETQ. V was cut by 4 bases and J by 3 bases, with 38 bases left in between. The chain's CDR3 is CASSPWGGVNVATRGQYYEQYF. As DNA, the CDR3 is TGCGCCAGCAGCCCGTGGGGGGGCGTGAATGTGGCTACGAGGGGCCAATACTACGAGCAGTACTTC.

The chain combines TRBV7-2 with TRBJ2-5, with D possibly TRBD2 on 6 matching bases. Germline V gene lookup returns CDR1 SGHTA and CDR2 FQGNSA. The germline V and J ends were trimmed by 4 bases and 5 bases, with 20 bases remaining between them. The CDR3 runs to 16 residues. In nucleotides, the CDR3 is TGTGCCAGCAGCTCCCGACTTAGCCCGGGGGTGGAGACCCAGTACTTC. Protein product: CASSSRLSPGVETQYF.

V and J are TRBV7-2 and TRBJ1-2, with D perhaps matching TRBD1 (5 bases). The CDR3 consists of 13 residues. Germline V gene data show CDR1 as SGHTA and CDR2 as FQGNSA. Trimming took off 1 base at V and 7 bases at J, with 10 bases between the two ends. The CDR3 spells CASSLVRGVGYTF. CDR3 coding DNA: TGTGCCAGCAGCTTAGTAAGGGGCGTTGGCTACACCTTC. The variable domain in full, completed from reference TRBV7-2 and TRBJ1-2, reads GAGVSQSPSNKVTEKGKDVELRCDPISGHTALYWYRQSLGQGLEFLIYFQGNSAPDKSGLPSDRFSAERTGGSVSTLTIQRTQQEDSAVYLCASSLVRGVGYTFGSGTRLTVV.

The chain is built from TRBV19 and TRBJ2-1, with 7 bases that match TRBD1. The germline CDR1 and CDR2 sequences are LNHDA and SQIVND (reference sequence). The CDR3 is made up of 15 amino acids. After removal of 4 bases from V and 5 bases from J, the junction contained 8 bases not matched to a gene. The CDR3 reads CASSKPRDSHNEQFF. The DNA of the CDR3 is TGTGCCAGTAGTAAACCTCGGGACAGCCACAATGAGCAGTTCTTC. Variable domain in full (rest from reference TRBV19 and TRBJ2-1): DGGITQSPKYLFRKEGQNVTLSCEQNLNHDAMYWYRQDPGQGLRLIYYSQIVNDFQKGDIAEGYSVSREKKESFPLTVTSAQKNPTAFYLCASSKPRDSHNEQFFGPGTRLTVL.

The chain has TRBV7-9 and TRBJ2-3; TRBD2 matches 8 bases. The V and J ends lost 5 bases and 3 bases, in that order; junction bases with no gene match: 10. Germline V gene data show CDR1 as SEHNR and CDR2 as FQNEAQ (reference sequence). This CDR3 spans 16 amino acids. CDR3 bases: TGTGCCAGCAGCCCCCCGCGGGGGGCCGTAACAGATACGCAGTATTTT. This gives the protein CASSPPRGAVTDTQYF.

With respect to this clone: One end of the junction is discordant with germline, which a read error may explain. The CDR3 DNA reads TGTGCCAGCAGCCCCCGACAGGGGACTTCGCATTTT. This gives the protein CASSPRQGTSHF. The rearrangement links TRBV13 to TRBJ1-3; 8 bases fit TRBD1. Germline lookup yields CDR1 PRHDT and CDR2 FYEKMQ (reference sequence). The CDR3 is 12 residues long.

The V gene is TRBV19, the J gene TRBJ1-5; D unresolved. Deletions cut 9 bases from V and 5 bases from J, with 23 bases between. CDR3 size: 16 residues. The V gene's germline CDR1 is LNHDA and CDR2 SQIVND (reference sequence). CDR3: CASRKDSSPLYQPQHF. As DNA, the CDR3 is TGTGCCAGCCGGAAGGACTCCTCGCCCCTTTATCAGCCCCAGCATTTT.

This clone was picked up a small number of times. The J gene is TRBJ2-5, the V gene TRBV5-1; possibly TRBD2 for D (6 bases). This CDR3 is 15 amino acids long. V lost 2 bases and J 0 bases, leaving 11 bases between the germline ends. The V gene's germline CDR1 is SGHRS and CDR2 YFSETQ. The CDR3 DNA is TGCGCCAGCAGCTTTGATGGGGGGAACCAAGAGACCCAGTACTTC. It encodes CASSFDGGNQETQYF.

This clone was counted only a few times. The chain joins TRBV5-6 to TRBJ2-5, with 9 bases lining up with TRBD1. Per the germline V gene, CDR1 is SGHDT and CDR2 is YYEEEE. The ends lost 1 base at V and 7 bases at J; junction bases unmatched: 17. The CDR3 has 18 residues. CDR3 region: CASSLRFSRTGGRVTQYF. In DNA, the CDR3 is TGTGCCAGCAGCTTGAGGTTCAGTCGAACAGGGGGCCGGGTGACCCAGTACTTC.

The V call is TRBV19, the J call TRBJ1-1; D is possibly TRBD1 (5 bases). The germline CDR1 and CDR2 sequences are LNHDA and SQIVND (reference sequence). CDR3 size: 15 residues. Trimming took 7 bases from V and 3 from J, leaving 18 bases between them. The CDR3, as DNA: TGTGCCAGTACTTGGGGCGGCGGGGGGGACACTGAAGCTTTCTTT. It specifies CASTWGGGGDTEAFF.

The chain combines TRBV10-1 with TRBJ2-1; 9 bases map to TRBD1. Trimming at V came to 8 bases and at J to 1 base, leaving 9 bases not matched to a gene. Germline V lookup: CDR1 WNHNN, CDR2 SYGVQD (reference sequence). CDR3 length: 16 residues. CDR3 residues: CASGHPGTGSYNEQFF. DNA for the CDR3: TGCGCCAGCGGTCACCCCGGGACAGGGTCCTACAATGAGCAGTTCTTC.

For the CDR3, the DNA is TGTGCCAGCAGCTTGGATCGGGGACCCCTCCACTTT. This sequence encodes CASSLDRGPLHF. V is TRBV7-9 and J is TRBJ1-6; D unclear. CDR3 size: 12 residues. The V gene lost 3 bases and the J gene lost 12 bases, with 9 bases spanning the gap. Germline V CDR1 and CDR2: SEHNR, FQNEAQ (reference sequence).

The chain uses TRBV12-5 and TRBJ2-5; D might be TRBD2 (5 bases). CDR3 size: 12 residues. The germline V and J ends were trimmed by 0 bases and 7 bases, with 6 bases remaining between them. Germline CDR1 and CDR2: LGHNT and FRNRAP. The CDR3 is CASGLVEGTQYF. The CDR3 nucleotides are TGTGCTAGTGGTTTGGTAGAGGGGACCCAGTACTTC.

The rearrangement links TRBV7-8 to TRBJ1-5, with 9 bases matching TRBD1. Germline V gene sequence: CDR1 SGHVS, CDR2 FQNEAQ. Losses at the gene ends were 3 bases for V and 5 bases for J; bases not matched to a gene: 5. There are 15 residues in the CDR3. In DNA form, the CDR3 reads TGTGCCAGCAGCTTGCCGGGACAGGGCTATCAGCCCCAGCATTTT. Translating gives CASSLPGQGYQPQHF.